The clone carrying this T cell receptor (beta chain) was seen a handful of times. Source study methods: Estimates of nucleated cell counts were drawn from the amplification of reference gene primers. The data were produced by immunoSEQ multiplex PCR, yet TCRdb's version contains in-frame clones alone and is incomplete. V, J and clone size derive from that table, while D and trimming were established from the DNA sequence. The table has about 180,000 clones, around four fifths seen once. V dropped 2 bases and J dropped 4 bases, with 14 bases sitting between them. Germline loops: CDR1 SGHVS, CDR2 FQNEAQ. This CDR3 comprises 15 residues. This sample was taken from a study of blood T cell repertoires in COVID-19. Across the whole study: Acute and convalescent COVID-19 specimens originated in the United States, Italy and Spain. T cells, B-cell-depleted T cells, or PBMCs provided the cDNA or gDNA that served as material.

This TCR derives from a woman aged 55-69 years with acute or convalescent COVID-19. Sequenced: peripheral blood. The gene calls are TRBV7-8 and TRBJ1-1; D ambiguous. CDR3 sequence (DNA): TGTGCCAGCAGCTTATCAGCCCCAGGTTTCACTGAAGCTTTCTTT. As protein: CASSLSAPGFTEAFF.